Presented here are 11 T cell receptor beta chains from one specimen sequenced in a study of Graves' ophthalmopathy and Graves' hyperthyroidism. From RNA, the CDR3 regions of TCR beta chains were amplified and sequenced. RT-PCR with HTBI primers came first, then second-round multiplex PCR. TCRdb called the multiplex PCR reads again in MiXCR, with one record for every CDR3 protein. The sample consists of some 200,000 distinct CDR3 sequences, over 25% of them appearing once. Material: peripheral blood. All receptors derive from a man aged 45-65 years with Graves' ophthalmopathy.

This clonotype was counted at least ten times. The chain recombines TRBV3-1 with TRBJ1-3, with a weak D call TRBD1 (5 bases). Germline loops: CDR1 LGHDT, CDR2 YNNKEL (reference sequence). This CDR3 has 15 amino acids. V was clipped by 0 bases and J by 2 bases, with 8 bases between them. The CDR3 sequence is CASSQDPGTGNTIYF. Written as DNA, the CDR3 is TGTGCCAGCAGCCAAGACCCAGGGACTGGAAACACCATATATTTT.

This clonotype has only a few counts. The J gene is TRBJ2-7, the V gene TRBV30, with D possibly TRBD1 on 6 matching bases. From germline, CDR1 is GTSNPN and CDR2 SVGIG (reference sequence). V was trimmed by 0 bases and J by 7 bases, leaving 19 bases between them. This CDR3 is built from 15 residues. The chain's CDR3 is CAWSVLGGVGLEQYF. The CDR3 coding sequence is TGTGCCTGGAGTGTACTAGGGGGTGTCGGGCTGGAGCAGTACTTC.

This clonotype has a count of ten or more. The chain carries TRBV7-2 and TRBJ2-2; D unclear. This CDR3 spans 12 amino acids. Germline CDR1 SGHTA, CDR2 FQGNSA. The ends were cut back, 5 bases at V and 6 bases at J, with 7 bases in the middle. Here the CDR3 DNA reads TGTGCCAGCAGCCGATTGGCCGGGGAGCTGTTTTTT. Its translation is CASSRLAGELFF.

This clonotype was seen only once. This chain joins TRBV6-5 and TRBJ1-2; 8 bases are a match to TRBD1. The germline gives CDR1 MNHEY, CDR2 SVGAGI. The CDR3 consists of 15 residues. V lost 2 bases and J lost 4; bases outside the gene matches: 6. CDR3 nucleotide sequence: TGTGCCAGCAGTTACCTAGACAGGGGTTTCTATGGCTACACCTTC. It yields the protein CASSYLDRGFYGYTF.

This clonotype occurred many times. The genes are TRBV12-3 or TRBV12-4 and TRBJ1-2; no definite D call. Trimming removed 5 bases from V and 7 bases from J, with 17 bases in between. The CDR3 length is 14 residues. The chain's CDR3 is CASSQNTPGRGYTF. As DNA, the CDR3 is TGTGCCAGCAGTCAAAACACCCCAGGTCGTGGCTACACCTTC.

This clonotype was recorded at least ten times. This sequence joins TRBV20-1 and TRBJ1-6, with D maybe TRBD1 (6 bases). CDR1 DFQATT and CDR2 SNEGSKA come from the germline V gene (reference sequence). V lost 4 bases, J lost 7 bases, and 17 bases lay in between. The CDR3 has 15 residues. CDR3: CSAKGGGGPNSPLHF. The DNA for the CDR3 is TGCAGTGCTAAGGGGGGGGGGGGTCCAAATTCACCCCTCCACTTT.

This clonotype was picked up many times. V gene TRBV27 combines with J gene TRBJ2-5; 12 nucleotides agree with TRBD2. The CDR3 consists of 17 residues. Germline CDR1 and CDR2: MNHEY and SMNVEV (reference sequence). V gave up 5 bases and J gave up 4 bases; unmatched junction bases: 11. As DNA, the CDR3 is TGTGCCAGCAGTCGAGCCGGGACTAGCGGGCCGTCAGAGACCCAGTACTTC. It translates to CASSRAGTSGPSETQYF.

This clonotype was seen repeatedly, ten times or more. V is TRBV11-2 and J is TRBJ2-5; tentative D call: TRBD2 (5 bases). Trimming removed 5 bases from V and 5 bases from J, with 18 bases in between. Looked up from germline, CDR1 is SGHAT and CDR2 is FQNNGV. There are 15 residues in the CDR3. CDR3 nucleotides: TGTGCCAGCAGCCTTTTAGGGAGCGGAGCCGAGACCCAGTACTTC. This translates into CASSLLGSGAETQYF. Together with reference TRBV11-2 and TRBJ2-5, the CDR3 gives the full variable domain: EAGVAQSPRYKIIEKRQSVAFWCNPISGHATLYWYQQILGQGPKLLIQFQNNGVVDDSQLPKDRFSAERLKGVDSTLKIQPAKLEDSAVYLCASSLLGSGAETQYFGPGTRLLVL.

This clonotype was seen at least ten times. V usage is TRBV10-3 and J usage is TRBJ2-7; D assignment may be TRBD1 or TRBD2 (5 bases each). The CDR3 has 13 amino acids. Germline lookup yields CDR1 ENHRY and CDR2 SYGVKD. V was cut by 3 bases and J by 5 bases, with 11 bases left in between. In DNA, the CDR3 is TGTGCCATCAGTGACACGGGGCCCAACGAGCAGTACTTC. Translation: CAISDTGPNEQYF.

This clonotype occurred many times. The chain recombines TRBV5-1 with TRBJ2-2; perhaps TRBD2 as D (6 bases). CDR1 and CDR2 from the germline V gene are SGHRS and YFSETQ. The V end was cut by 7 bases, the J end by 4 bases, with 17 bases between. The CDR3 has 15 amino acids. The CDR3 is CASEGGSGLTGELFF. CDR3 coding DNA: TGCGCCAGCGAAGGAGGGTCCGGACTCACCGGGGAGCTGTTTTTT.

The sample holds many counts of this clonotype. The chain employs TRBV6-5 and TRBJ1-2; 8 nucleotides line up with TRBD1. The CDR3 is 13 amino acids. Germline values: CDR1 MNHEY, CDR2 SVGAGI. J lost 6 bases, V lost 6 bases, and 6 bases had no gene match. CDR3 protein: CASSRTGRDGYTF. DNA of the CDR3: TGTGCCAGCAGCCGGACAGGGAGAGATGGCTACACCTTC.